Sequencing of this T cell receptor (beta chain) was carried out in a study of T cells after yellow fever vaccination. General study results and limits: Booster samples showed a return of most primary-vaccination clones (roughly 96% CD4, about 87% CD8). Of the clonotypes, a small share occurred in both CD4 and CD8 compartments.

This CDR3 has 12 amino acids. V gave up 7 bases and J gave up 4 bases, with 10 bases separating them. Germline lookup yields CDR1 MNHNY and CDR2 SVGAGI (reference sequence). MiXCR, applied by TCRdb to the 5' RACE reads, yields one record per CDR3 protein. The sample has a few hundred thousand distinct CDR3 sequences, about a sixth seen once; the top ten hold 17%. Points on this clonotype: What it recognizes is unknown.

The specimen was PBMCs, collected 4 to 5 days after the first yellow fever vaccination. This receptor was identified in a young man who received the YFV17D yellow fever vaccine. The chain joins TRBV6-6 to TRBJ1-1; a weak D match, TRBD1 (6 bases). The CDR3 bases are TGTGCCAGCATCCAGGGGAGCACTGAAGCTTTCTTT. The encoded protein is CASIQGSTEAFF.